This T cell receptor (beta chain) was identified in a study of shared clonotypes between healthy human individuals. CDR1 is SSHAT and CDR2 is FNYEAQ in the germline V gene (reference sequence). CDR3 length: 15 residues. The table came from immunoSEQ multiplex PCR; TCRdb's copy has only in-frame clones and leaves some out. This table holds roughly 2.6 million clones, approximately 94% found once. This clone was counted a few times. At one boundary the junction diverges from the germline segment, which might be a read error. V gene TRBV7-7 combines with J gene TRBJ1-5; tentatively, D is TRBD1 (5 bases). The source is a man younger than 30 in good health. Sequencing was carried out using naive CD4+ T cells sorted from blood. Documented subset: CD45RA+ positively selected. The CDR3 loop is CASSLRRGGSQPQHF. DNA for the CDR3: TGTGCTAGCAGCTTGAGAAGGGGAGGTAGTCAGCCCCAGCATTTT.